Shown below are 15 T cell receptor beta chains from a single sample sequenced in a study of OX40 agonist ivuxolimab in advanced cancers. Clones were read by immunoSEQ multiplex PCR, and TCRdb kept only the in-frame ones, dropping some. The sample includes roughly 100,000 clones, approximately 90% of them seen just once. The sample here was CD4+ or CD8+ T cells sorted from blood, taken in a trial of the OX40 agonist ivuxolimab. The receptor set was obtained from an adult with an advanced solid tumor such as melanoma, head and neck, liver or kidney cancer.

This chain uses TRBV7-2 with TRBJ2-3, with 7 bases fitting TRBD1. The CDR3 consists of 14 residues. In germline, CDR1 is SGHTA, CDR2 FQGNSA. The trim removed 5 bases at V and 2 bases at J, leaving 4 bases unmatched. The CDR3 loop reads CASSLGQHTDTQYF. CDR3 nucleotide sequence: TGTGCCAGCAGCCTGGGACAGCACACAGATACGCAGTATTTT.

This sequence joins TRBV10-3 and TRBJ1-2, with D perhaps matching TRBD1 (6 bases). V lost 9 bases to trimming and J lost 8 bases, with 16 bases between them. Germline CDR1 is ENHRY and CDR2 is SYGVKD. The CDR3 sequence is 12 residues long. The CDR3: CAMGGRDRGYTF. CDR3 DNA: TGTGCCATGGGGGGCCGGGACCGAGGCTACACCTTC.

This chain joins TRBV4-1 and TRBJ2-7, with D hard to call. The CDR3 runs to 13 residues. In germline, CDR1 is MGHRA, CDR2 YSYEKL. Trimming removed 3 bases from V and 5 bases from J, with 11 bases in between. The CDR3 region has the DNA TGCGCCAGCAGCCAGCCCTCGGTGGACGAGCAGTACTTC. Translating gives CASSQPSVDEQYF.

This chain joins TRBV11-3 and TRBJ1-6; D gene unclear. CDR3 length equals 14 residues. The germline V gene encodes CDR1 SGHNT and CDR2 YENEEA. V lost 3 bases and J lost 6, with 9 bases in between. This CDR3 reads CASSFRGPNSPLHF. Written as DNA, the CDR3 is TGTGCCAGCAGCTTCCGGGGTCCTAATTCACCCCTCCACTTT.

The chain combines TRBV14 with TRBJ2-1; no definite D call. Germline-derived CDR1 and CDR2 are SGHDN and FVKESK. Trimming removed 0 bases from V and 3 bases from J, with 15 bases in between. The CDR3 loop spans 17 amino acids. The chain's CDR3 is CASSQDVGSLLYNEQFF. The CDR3 nucleotides are TGTGCCAGCAGCCAAGATGTAGGGTCCCTACTCTACAATGAGCAGTTCTTC.

The rearrangement links TRBV2 to TRBJ1-5, with 8 bases fitting TRBD1. This CDR3 has 15 residues. Germline CDR1 reads SNHLY; CDR2 reads FYNNEI. V lost 7 bases to trimming and J lost 6 bases; unmatched junction nucleotides: 11. CDR3 DNA: TGTGCCAGCACCAACGGGGACAGGAGGTCTCAGCCCCAGCATTTT. Its protein product is CASTNGDRRSQPQHF.

This clone has a handful of counts. The CDR3 loop is CAISGIGGETEAFF. The CDR3 coding sequence is TGTGCCATCAGTGGCATCGGGGGCGAGACTGAAGCTTTCTTT. The rearrangement joins TRBV10-3 to TRBJ1-1, with a tentative D call TRBD1 (6 bases). V lost 4 bases and J lost 5, with 14 bases in between. The CDR3 is 14 residues long. Germline V gene sequence: CDR1 ENHRY, CDR2 SYGVKD.

The chain is built from TRBV11-3 and TRBJ2-5; D perhaps matches TRBD2 (7 bases). The CDR3 consists of 12 residues. Looked up from germline, CDR1 is SGHNT and CDR2 is YENEEA. Trimming cost V 6 bases and J 4 bases, with 9 bases left between them. CDR3 amino acids: CASRGGGETQYF. In DNA, the CDR3 is TGTGCCAGCAGGGGAGGGGGAGAGACCCAGTACTTC.

The chain has TRBV4-3 and TRBJ1-3, with a possible D match to TRBD1 (5 bases). Trimming removed 0 bases from V and 7 bases from J, with 10 bases in between. The CDR3 spans 14 residues. Germline CDR1 LGHNA, CDR2 YSLEER. The CDR3 sequence: CASSQDRGRNTIYF. The CDR3 DNA reads as TGCGCCAGCAGCCAAGACCGGGGACGCAACACCATATATTTT.

This sequence joins TRBV5-4 and TRBJ2-7; no clear D gene. Germline CDR1 and CDR2: SGHNT and YYREEE (reference sequence). Trimming took off 1 base at V and 0 bases at J, with 8 bases between the two ends. The CDR3 contains 14 residues. The CDR3 DNA reads TGTGCCAGCAGCTTGAGAGGCGGCTCCTACGAGCAGTACTTC. Amino acids: CASSLRGGSYEQYF.

This clone has a single count. The V and J genes are TRBV11-2 and TRBJ2-3, with unresolved D. V lost 5 bases to trimming and J lost 8 bases, with 14 bases between them. Per the germline V gene, CDR1 is SGHAT and CDR2 is FQNNGV. This CDR3 region has 13 residues. The CDR3 DNA is TGTGCCAGCAGCCCCGCCCGCACAAGTACGCAGTATTTT. Amino acid sequence: CASSPARTSTQYF.

This clone was observed a single time. The chain uses TRBV2 and TRBJ1-1; TRBD1 is a possible D gene (6 bases). The length of the CDR3 is 15 residues. Looked up from germline, CDR1 is SNHLY and CDR2 is FYNNEI. The V end lost 5 bases, the J end lost 1 base, and 14 bases lay between the germline ends. The CDR3 here is CASSWARGANTEAFF. The CDR3, as DNA: TGTGCCAGCAGTTGGGCACGGGGGGCGAACACTGAAGCTTTCTTT.

The chain uses TRBV19 and TRBJ1-1, with D possibly matching TRBD1 (6 bases). The germline CDR1 and CDR2 sequences are LNHDA and SQIVND (reference sequence). CDR3 length equals 14 residues. Trimming shortened V by 5 bases and J by 4 bases, and 14 bases separated the two germline ends. The CDR3 DNA follows: TGTGCCAGTAGTGCGGCAGGGGATGGCACTGAAGCTTTCTTT. It codes for CASSAAGDGTEAFF.

The chain joins TRBV6-1 to TRBJ2-7; D is perhaps TRBD1 or TRBD2 (5 bases each). V dropped 6 bases and J dropped 6 bases, with 12 bases sitting between them. The CDR3 is made up of 12 amino acids. From germline, CDR1 is MNHNS and CDR2 SASEGT. CDR3 residues: CASRLEGFEQYF. The DNA of the CDR3 is TGTGCCAGCAGATTAGAGGGGTTCGAGCAGTACTTC.

This chain joins TRBV5-1 and TRBJ2-1, with TRBD1 as a possible D gene (5 bases). Germline V gene data show CDR1 as SGHRS and CDR2 as YFSETQ. This CDR3 contains 16 residues. V was clipped by 0 bases and J by 2 bases, with 12 bases between them. The CDR3 is CASSLGRAKPYNEQFF. The CDR3 DNA is TGCGCCAGCAGCTTGGGCAGGGCCAAGCCCTACAATGAGCAGTTCTTC.